Each of the 12 T cell receptor beta chains below was sequenced from the same sample in a study of T cell responses to AZD1222 COVID-19 vaccine. Only in-frame clones appear in the TCRdb table, and some are missing; sequencing was by immunoSEQ multiplex PCR. The sample carries about 70,000 clones, roughly 85% recorded once. The source was peripheral blood, collected 28 days after the second AZD1222 dose. The receptors derive from an adult who received the AZD1222 COVID-19 vaccine.

The rearrangement joins TRBV5-8 to TRBJ2-5; D may be TRBD1 or TRBD2 (6 bases each). Germline-derived CDR1 and CDR2 are SGHTS and YDEGEE. There are 14 residues in the CDR3. Trimming pared 4 bases from V and 5 bases from J, leaving 15 bases between. The CDR3 DNA follows: TGTGCCAGCAGCGGGGGGCCGGGTTGGGAGACCCAGTACTTC. Its translation is CASSGGPGWETQYF.

This clone was counted a few times. This chain joins TRBV6-2 or TRBV6-3 and TRBJ1-5, with D tentatively TRBD1 (5 bases). The germline V and J ends were trimmed by 5 bases and 8 bases, with 16 bases remaining between them. Germline V gives CDR1 MNHEY, CDR2 SVGEGT. The CDR3 length is 14 residues. For the CDR3, the DNA is TGTGCCAGCAGTACCCCTCCAAGAGGGGAGCCCCAGCATTTT. Its translation: CASSTPPRGEPQHF.

CDR3 in amino acids: CASRPGGGLYTF. The CDR3 region has the DNA TGTGCCAGCAGGCCCGGGGGCGGACTATACACCTTC. V is TRBV28 and J is TRBJ1-2; possible D gene TRBD1, 6 bases. Germline values: CDR1 MDHEN, CDR2 SYDVKM. The CDR3 consists of 12 residues. Deletions cut 6 bases from V and 11 bases from J, with 16 bases between.

The J gene is TRBJ1-2, the V gene TRBV11-2, with a weak D call TRBD1 (5 bases). Germline V gives CDR1 SGHAT, CDR2 FQNNGV. V was cut by 6 bases and J by 4 bases, with 12 bases left in between. CDR3 length equals 13 residues. In DNA, the CDR3 is TGTGCCAGCAGTTTACCAGGGCTCTATGGCTACACCTTC. Its translation: CASSLPGLYGYTF.

The sample holds a few counts of this clone. The chain uses TRBV7-8 and TRBJ1-5; D not certain. This CDR3 contains 15 residues. Trimming removed 6 bases at V and 0 bases at J, with 12 bases between. The germline V gene has CDR1 SGHVS and CDR2 FQNEAQ. The DNA for the CDR3 is TGTGCCAGCAGGGATGGGGAGAATAGCAATCAGCCCCAGCATTTT. It codes for CASRDGENSNQPQHF.

The chain has TRBV19 and TRBJ2-1, with D perhaps TRBD2 (5 bases). The CDR3 covers 13 residues. CDR1 and CDR2 (germline): LNHDA, SQIVND (reference sequence). The V end was cut by 7 bases, the J end by 7 bases, with 14 bases between. The CDR3 loop reads CASTLADFNEQFF. The DNA of the CDR3 is TGTGCCAGTACCCTAGCCGACTTTAATGAGCAGTTCTTC.

This sequence joins TRBV29-1 and TRBJ2-2; 8 bases fit TRBD1. CDR1 and CDR2 from the germline V gene are SQVTM and ANQGSEA. The CDR3 consists of 14 residues. V was clipped by 6 bases and J by 5 bases; unmatched bases: 8. CDR3 loop: CSVLQGVNTGELFF. CDR3 coding DNA: TGCAGCGTCCTACAGGGGGTCAATACCGGGGAGCTGTTTTTT.

The genes are TRBV2 and TRBJ2-7; TRBD2 matches at 11 bases. Losses at the gene ends were 6 bases for V and 4 bases for J; bases not matched to a gene: 5. CDR1 SNHLY and CDR2 FYNNEI come from the germline V gene. This CDR3 contains 14 residues. DNA of the CDR3: TGTGCCAGCAGGATGACTAGCGGGAAATACGAGCAGTACTTC. It specifies CASRMTSGKYEQYF.

This rearrangement joins TRBV19 to TRBJ2-7, with 8 nucleotides matching TRBD1. The CDR3 has 15 residues. Unmatched junction bases numbered 11, after V lost 5 bases and J lost 5 bases. The germline CDR1 and CDR2 sequences are LNHDA and SQIVND (reference sequence). This chain's CDR3 is CASSETGVGWHEQYF. The CDR3 DNA reads as TGTGCCAGTAGTGAGACAGGGGTCGGTTGGCACGAGCAGTACTTC.

The chain employs TRBV4-2 and TRBJ1-5, with D possibly TRBD1 on 5 matching bases. The germline CDR1 and CDR2 sequences are LGHNA and YNFKEQ. V was trimmed by 0 bases and J by 6 bases, leaving 12 bases between them. The CDR3 consists of 15 residues. Here the CDR3 reads CASSQDRAEGQPQHF. CDR3 DNA sequence: TGTGCCAGCAGCCAAGACAGGGCAGAGGGTCAGCCCCAGCATTTT.

This clone was detected only a few times. This chain connects TRBV7-9 to TRBJ1-3; D gene uncertain. The length of the CDR3 is 16 residues. V was shortened by 1 base and J by 4 bases, with 14 bases between the two germline ends. Looked up from germline, CDR1 is SEHNR and CDR2 is FQNEAQ (reference sequence). The CDR3 region is CASSLGRGMSGNTIYF. The CDR3 bases are TGTGCCAGCAGCTTAGGTCGGGGTATGTCAGGAAACACCATATATTTT.

The J gene is TRBJ1-2, the V gene TRBV11-3; no firm D call. Trimming took 1 base from V and 10 from J, leaving 19 bases between them. There are 15 residues in the CDR3. In germline, CDR1 is SGHNT, CDR2 YENEEA. The CDR3 bases are TGTGCCAGCAGCTTAGTTCTCCGGGAGCAAGAACCCTACACCTTC. Protein product: CASSLVLREQEPYTF.